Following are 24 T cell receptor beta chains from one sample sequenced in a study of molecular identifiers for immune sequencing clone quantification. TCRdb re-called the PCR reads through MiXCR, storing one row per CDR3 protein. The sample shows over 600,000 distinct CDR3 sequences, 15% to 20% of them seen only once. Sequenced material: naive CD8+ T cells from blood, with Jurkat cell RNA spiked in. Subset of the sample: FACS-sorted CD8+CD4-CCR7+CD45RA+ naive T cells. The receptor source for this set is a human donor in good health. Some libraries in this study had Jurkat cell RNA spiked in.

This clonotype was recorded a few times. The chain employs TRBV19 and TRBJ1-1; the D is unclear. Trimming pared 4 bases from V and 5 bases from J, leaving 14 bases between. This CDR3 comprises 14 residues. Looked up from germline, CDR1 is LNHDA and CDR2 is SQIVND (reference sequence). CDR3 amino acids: CASSTSGGNTEAFF. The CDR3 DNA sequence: TGTGCCAGTAGTACCTCCGGCGGAAATACTGAAGCTTTCTTT.

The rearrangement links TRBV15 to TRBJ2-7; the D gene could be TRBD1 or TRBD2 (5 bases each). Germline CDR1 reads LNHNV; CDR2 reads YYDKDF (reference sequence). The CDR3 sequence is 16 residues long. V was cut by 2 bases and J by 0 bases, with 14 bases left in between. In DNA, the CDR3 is TGTGCCACCAGCAGATTAAGGGACGCAGGCTCCTACGAGCAGTACTTC. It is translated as CATSRLRDAGSYEQYF.

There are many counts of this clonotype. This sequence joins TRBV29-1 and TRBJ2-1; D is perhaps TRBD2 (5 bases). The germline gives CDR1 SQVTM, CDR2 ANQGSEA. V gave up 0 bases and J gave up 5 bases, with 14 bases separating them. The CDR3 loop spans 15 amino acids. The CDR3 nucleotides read TGCAGCGTTGAAGATCGGCCGGGAAGAGACAATGAGCAGTTCTTC. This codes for CSVEDRPGRDNEQFF.

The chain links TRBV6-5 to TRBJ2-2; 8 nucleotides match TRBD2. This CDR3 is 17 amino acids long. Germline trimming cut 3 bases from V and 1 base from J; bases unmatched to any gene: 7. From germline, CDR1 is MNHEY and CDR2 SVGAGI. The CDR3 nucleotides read TGTGCCAGCAGTTATGCGGGAGGAGGAGGGAACACCGGGGAGCTGTTTTTT. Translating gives CASSYAGGGGNTGELFF.

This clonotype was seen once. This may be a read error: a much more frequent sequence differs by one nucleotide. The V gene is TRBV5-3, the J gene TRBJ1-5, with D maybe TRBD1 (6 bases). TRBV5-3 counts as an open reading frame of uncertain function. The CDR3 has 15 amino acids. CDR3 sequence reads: CASSLGAPWDQPLHF. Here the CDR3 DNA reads TGTGCCAGCAGCTTGGGGGCCCCTTGGGATCAGCCCCTGCATTTT.

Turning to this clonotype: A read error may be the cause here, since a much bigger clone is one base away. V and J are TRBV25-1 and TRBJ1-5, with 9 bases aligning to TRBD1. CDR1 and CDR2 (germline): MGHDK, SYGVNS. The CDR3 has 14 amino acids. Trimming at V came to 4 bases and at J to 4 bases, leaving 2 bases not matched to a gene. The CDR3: CASSVTGGNQPQHF. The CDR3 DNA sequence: TGTGCCAGCAGTGTGACAGGGGGAAATCAGCCCCAGCATTTT.

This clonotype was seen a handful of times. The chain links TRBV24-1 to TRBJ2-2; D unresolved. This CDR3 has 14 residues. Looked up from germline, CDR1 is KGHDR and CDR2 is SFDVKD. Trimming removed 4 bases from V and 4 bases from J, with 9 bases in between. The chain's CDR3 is CATSELSSTGELFF. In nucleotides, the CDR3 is TGTGCCACCAGTGAGTTAAGCTCCACCGGGGAGCTGTTTTTT.

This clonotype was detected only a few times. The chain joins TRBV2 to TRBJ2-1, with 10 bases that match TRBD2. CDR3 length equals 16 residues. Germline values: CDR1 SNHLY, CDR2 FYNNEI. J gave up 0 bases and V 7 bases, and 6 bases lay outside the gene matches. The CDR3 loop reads CASTQLAGSSYNEQFF. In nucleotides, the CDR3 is TGTGCCAGCACCCAACTAGCGGGAAGCTCCTACAATGAGCAGTTCTTC. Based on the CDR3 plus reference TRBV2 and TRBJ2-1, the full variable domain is EPEVTQTPSHQVTQMGQEVILRCVPISNHLYFYWYRQILGQKVEFLVSFYNNEISEKSEIFDDQFSVERPDGSNFTLKIRSTKLEDSAMYFCASTQLAGSSYNEQFFGPGTRLTVL.

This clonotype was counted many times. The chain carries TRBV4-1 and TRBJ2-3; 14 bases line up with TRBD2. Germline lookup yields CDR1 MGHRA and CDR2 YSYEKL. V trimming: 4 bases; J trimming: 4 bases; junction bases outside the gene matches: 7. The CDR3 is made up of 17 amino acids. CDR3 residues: CASSRGTSGGLSDTQYF. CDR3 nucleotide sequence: TGCGCCAGCAGCCGTGGGACTAGCGGGGGTTTGTCAGATACGCAGTATTTT.

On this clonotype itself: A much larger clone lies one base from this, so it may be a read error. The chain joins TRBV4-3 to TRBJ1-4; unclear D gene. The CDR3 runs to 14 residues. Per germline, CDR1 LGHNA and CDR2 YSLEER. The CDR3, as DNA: TGCGCCAGCAGCCAAGATGTCGGTAATGAAAAACCGTTTTTT. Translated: CASSQDVGNEKPFF.

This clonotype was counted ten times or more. The CDR3 region is CASSSGIQPQHF. The CDR3 DNA reads as TGTGCCAGCAGCTCCGGGATTCAGCCCCAGCATTTT. The V gene is TRBV7-9, the J gene TRBJ1-5, with D unresolved. Trimming stripped 4 bases from V and 6 bases from J, with 7 bases between. Germline loops: CDR1 SEHNR, CDR2 FQNEAQ (reference sequence). There are 12 residues in the CDR3. Complete variable domain (other parts from reference TRBV7-9 and TRBJ1-5): DTGVSQNPRHKITKRGQNVTFRCDPISEHNRLYWYRQTLGQGPEFLTYFQNEAQLEKSRLLSDRFSAERPKGSFSTLEIQRTEQGDSAMYLCASSSGIQPQHFGDGTRLSIL.

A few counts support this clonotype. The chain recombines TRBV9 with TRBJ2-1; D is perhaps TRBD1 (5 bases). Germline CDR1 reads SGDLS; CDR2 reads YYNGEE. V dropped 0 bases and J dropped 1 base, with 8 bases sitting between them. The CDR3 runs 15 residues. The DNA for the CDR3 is TGTGCCAGCAGCGTAGAGGGGCTATCCTACAATGAGCAGTTCTTC. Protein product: CASSVEGLSYNEQFF.

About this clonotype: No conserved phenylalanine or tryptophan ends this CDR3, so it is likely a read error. The chain's CDR3 is CASGLKITGSGYEQYS. CDR3 nucleotide sequence: TGCGCCAGCGGCCTAAAGATCACAGGGTCCGGCTACGAGCAGTACTCC. The V and J genes are TRBV4-1 and TRBJ2-7; D might be TRBD1 (6 bases). The V end lost 8 bases, the J end lost 3 bases, and 23 bases lay between the germline ends. The CDR3 runs 16 residues. Germline-derived CDR1 and CDR2 are MGHRA and YSYEKL.

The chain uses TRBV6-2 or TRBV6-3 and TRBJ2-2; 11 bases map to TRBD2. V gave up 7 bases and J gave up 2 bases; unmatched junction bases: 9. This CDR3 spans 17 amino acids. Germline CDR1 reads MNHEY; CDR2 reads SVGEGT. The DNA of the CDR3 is TGTGCCAGCAACCTAGGGACTAGCGGAAGTAACACCGGGGAGCTGTTTTTT. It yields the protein CASNLGTSGSNTGELFF.

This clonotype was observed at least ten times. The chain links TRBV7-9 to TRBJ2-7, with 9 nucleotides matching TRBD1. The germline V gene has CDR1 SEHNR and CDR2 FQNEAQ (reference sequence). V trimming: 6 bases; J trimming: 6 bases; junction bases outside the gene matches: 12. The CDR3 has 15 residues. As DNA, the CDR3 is TGTGCCAGCAGAGCCCCTGGGACAGGGTCGGGCGAGCAGTACTTC. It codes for CASRAPGTGSGEQYF. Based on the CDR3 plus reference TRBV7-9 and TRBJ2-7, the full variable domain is DTGVSQNPRHKITKRGQNVTFRCDPISEHNRLYWYRQTLGQGPEFLTYFQNEAQLEKSRLLSDRFSAERPKGSFSTLEIQRTEQGDSAMYLCASRAPGTGSGEQYFGPGTRLTVT.

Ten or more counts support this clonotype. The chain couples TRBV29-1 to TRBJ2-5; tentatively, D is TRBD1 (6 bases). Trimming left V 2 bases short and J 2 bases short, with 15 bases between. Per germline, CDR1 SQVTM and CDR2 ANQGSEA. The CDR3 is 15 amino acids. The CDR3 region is CSVEKGDGAQETQYF. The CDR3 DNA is TGCAGCGTTGAAAAGGGGGACGGAGCTCAAGAGACCCAGTACTTC.

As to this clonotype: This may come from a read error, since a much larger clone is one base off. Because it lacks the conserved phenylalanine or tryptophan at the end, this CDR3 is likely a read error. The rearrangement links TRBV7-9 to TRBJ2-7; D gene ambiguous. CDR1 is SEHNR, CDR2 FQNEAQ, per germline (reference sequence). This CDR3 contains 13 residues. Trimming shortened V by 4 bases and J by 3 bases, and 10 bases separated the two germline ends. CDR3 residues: CASSSVVDYEQYL. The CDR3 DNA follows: TGTGCCAGCAGCTCCGTGGTTGACTACGAGCAGTACCTC.

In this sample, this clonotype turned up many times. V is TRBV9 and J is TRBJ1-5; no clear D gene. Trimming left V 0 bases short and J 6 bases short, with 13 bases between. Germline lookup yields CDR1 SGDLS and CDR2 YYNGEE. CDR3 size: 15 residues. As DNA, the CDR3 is TGTGCCAGCAGCGTAGGTTGGGGAGGAGGTCAGCCCCAGCATTTT. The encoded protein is CASSVGWGGGQPQHF.

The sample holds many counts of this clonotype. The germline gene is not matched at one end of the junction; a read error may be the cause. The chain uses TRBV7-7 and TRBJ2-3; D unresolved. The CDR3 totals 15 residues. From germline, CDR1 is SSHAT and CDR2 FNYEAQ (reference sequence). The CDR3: CASSPVGGYTDTQYF. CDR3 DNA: TGTGCTAGCAGTCCTGTGGGCGGTTATACAGATACGCAGTATTTT.

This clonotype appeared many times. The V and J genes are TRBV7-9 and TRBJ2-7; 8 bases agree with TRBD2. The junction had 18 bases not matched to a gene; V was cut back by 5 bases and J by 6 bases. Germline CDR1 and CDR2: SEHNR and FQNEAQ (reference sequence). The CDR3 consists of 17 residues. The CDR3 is CASSENHSGDRSSEQYF. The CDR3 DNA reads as TGTGCCAGCAGCGAGAATCATAGCGGGGACCGCTCATCCGAGCAGTACTTC.

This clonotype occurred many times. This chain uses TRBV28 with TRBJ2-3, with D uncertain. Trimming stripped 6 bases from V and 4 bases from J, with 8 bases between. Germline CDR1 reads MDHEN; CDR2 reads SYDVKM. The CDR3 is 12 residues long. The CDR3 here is CASRQGPDTQYF. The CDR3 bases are TGTGCCAGCAGGCAAGGTCCAGATACGCAGTATTTT. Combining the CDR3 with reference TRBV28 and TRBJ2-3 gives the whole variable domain DVKVTQSSRYLVKRTGEKVFLECVQDMDHENMFWYRQDPGLGLRLIYFSYDVKMKEKGDIPEGYSVSREKKERFSLILESASTNQTSMYLCASRQGPDTQYFGPGTRLTVL.

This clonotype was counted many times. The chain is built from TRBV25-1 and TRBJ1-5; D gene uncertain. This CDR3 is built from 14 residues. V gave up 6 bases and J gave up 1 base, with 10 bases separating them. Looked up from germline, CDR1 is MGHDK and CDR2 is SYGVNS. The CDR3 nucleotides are TGTGCCAGCAGCGACTTGGGGAGCAATCAGCCCCAGCATTTT. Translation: CASSDLGSNQPQHF.

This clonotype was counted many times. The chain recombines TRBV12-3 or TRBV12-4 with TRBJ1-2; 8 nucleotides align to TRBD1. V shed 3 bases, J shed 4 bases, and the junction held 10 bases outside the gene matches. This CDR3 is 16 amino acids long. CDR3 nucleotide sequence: TGTGCCAGCAGTTTTTCCCGGGACAGGCTCCTCTATGGCTACACCTTC. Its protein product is CASSFSRDRLLYGYTF.

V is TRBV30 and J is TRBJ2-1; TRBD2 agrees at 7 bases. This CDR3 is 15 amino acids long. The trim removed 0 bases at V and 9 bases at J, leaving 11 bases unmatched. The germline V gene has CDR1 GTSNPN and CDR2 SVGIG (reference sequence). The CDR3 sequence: CAWSVGLDTLSEQFF. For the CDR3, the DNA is TGTGCCTGGAGTGTTGGACTAGACACCCTGTCTGAGCAGTTCTTC.